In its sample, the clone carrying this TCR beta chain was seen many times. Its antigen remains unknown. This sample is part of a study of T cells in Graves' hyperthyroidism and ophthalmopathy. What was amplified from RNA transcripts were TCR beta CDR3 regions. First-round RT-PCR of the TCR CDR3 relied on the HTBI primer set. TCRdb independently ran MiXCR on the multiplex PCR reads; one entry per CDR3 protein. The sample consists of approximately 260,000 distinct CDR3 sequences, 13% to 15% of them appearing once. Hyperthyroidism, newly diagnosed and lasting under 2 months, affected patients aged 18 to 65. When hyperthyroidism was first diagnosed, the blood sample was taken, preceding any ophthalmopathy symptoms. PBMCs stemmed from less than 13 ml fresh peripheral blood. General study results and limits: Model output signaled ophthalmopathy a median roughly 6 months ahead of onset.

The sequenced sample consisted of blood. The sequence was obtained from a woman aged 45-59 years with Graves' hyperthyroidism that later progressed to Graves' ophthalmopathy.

The CDR3 loop reads CASGTLRETQYF. The CDR3 region has the DNA TGTGCCAGCGGCACCCTGCGGGAGACCCAGTACTTC. The genes are TRBV2 and TRBJ2-5; D ambiguous. The CDR3 totals 12 residues. The germline V gene has CDR1 SNHLY and CDR2 FYNNEI. Between the trimmed V and J ends, which lost 8 bases and 5 bases, there was a span of 12 bases.